The next 26 T cell receptor beta chains were all read from a single sample in a study of blood T cells in healthy people across ages. PCR was performed a second time for roughly 7 to 11 cycles using a sample-barcoded 5' primer and a J-beta primer mix. TCRdb itself ran the 5' RACE reads through MiXCR, one entry per CDR3 protein. The data hold about 830,000 distinct CDR3 sequences, with 62% observed a single time. Material for sequencing was blood. These receptors were taken from a man under 40 in good health.

The chain recombines TRBV6-2 or TRBV6-3 with TRBJ2-5; possibly TRBD2 for D (6 bases). The last part of the DNA fits TRBJ2-7 better; the J call may be wrong. Germline loops: CDR1 MNHEY, CDR2 SVGEGT. This CDR3 spans 13 amino acids. The CDR3 nucleotides are TGTGCCAGCACGGGGGTCCTATCCTACGAGCAGTACTTC. Translating it yields CASTGVLSYEQYF.

The chain joins TRBV7-3 to TRBJ2-1; 7 bases are a match to TRBD2. J was trimmed by 4 bases and V by 4 bases; bases with no gene match: 10. In germline, CDR1 is SGHTA, CDR2 FQGTGA. This CDR3 is built from 16 residues. CDR3 in amino acids: CASSSPGLRPYNEQFF. In DNA, the CDR3 is TGTGCCAGCAGCTCTCCGGGACTACGACCATACAATGAGCAGTTCTTC. The entire variable domain, with the rest obtained from reference TRBV7-3 and TRBJ2-1, is as follows: GAGVSQTPSNKVTEKGKYVELRCDPISGHTALYWYRQSLGQGPEFLIYFQGTGAADDSGLPNDRFFAVRPEGSVSTLKIQRTERGDSAVYLCASSSPGLRPYNEQFFGPGTRLTVL.

This clonotype appeared a few times. This chain uses TRBV20-1 with TRBJ1-2; 9 nucleotides line up with TRBD1. This CDR3 contains 14 residues. With V trimmed by 0 bases and J by 6 bases, 5 bases remained unmatched. CDR1 and CDR2 from the germline V gene are DFQATT and SNEGSKA (reference sequence). In nucleotides, the CDR3 is TGCAGTGCTAGAGATGGGGACAGGGAAGATGGCTACACCTTC. It codes for CSARDGDREDGYTF.

With regard to this clonotype: A read error is possible here, since a much larger clone lies one base away. V is TRBV6-1 and J is TRBJ2-5; 9 nucleotides match TRBD1. TRBJ2-1 matches the DNA end more closely, so the J call is doubtful. Per germline, CDR1 MNHNS and CDR2 SASEGT. CDR3 length equals 15 residues. The CDR3 reads CASRADRGLQETQFF. The CDR3, as DNA: TGTGCCAGCAGAGCGGACAGGGGCCTTCAAGAGACCCAGTTCTTC.

In its sample, this clonotype was seen a few times. This chain uses TRBV7-9 with TRBJ2-7, with no clear D. The V gene lost 2 bases and the J gene lost 3 bases, with 11 bases spanning the gap. Per germline, CDR1 SEHNR and CDR2 FQNEAQ (reference sequence). There are 14 residues in the CDR3. Written as DNA, the CDR3 is TGTGCCAGCAGCTTAAACGCAGTAAACTACGAGCAGTACTTC. This translates into CASSLNAVNYEQYF.

V and J are TRBV25-1 and TRBJ2-1; 7 bases match TRBD2. Germline CDR1 is MGHDK and CDR2 is SYGVNS. This CDR3 comprises 15 residues. Losses at the gene ends were 4 bases for V and 9 bases for J; bases not matched to a gene: 12. The CDR3 spells CASSVQAGERGEQFF. CDR3 in DNA: TGTGCCAGCAGTGTCCAGGCGGGGGAAAGAGGTGAGCAGTTCTTC.

This clonotype was recorded a few times. V and J are TRBV25-1 and TRBJ1-4, with unresolved D. CDR1 is MGHDK and CDR2 is SYGVNS in the germline V gene. The CDR3 has 12 residues. V dropped 1 base and J dropped 8 bases, with 5 bases sitting between them. The CDR3 here is CASSEWEEKLFF. The DNA for the CDR3 is TGTGCCAGCAGTGAATGGGAGGAAAAACTGTTTTTT.

The chain has TRBV3-1 and TRBJ2-1; the D call may be TRBD1 or TRBD2 (5 bases each). Germline V gene data show CDR1 as LGHDT and CDR2 as YNNKEL (reference sequence). This CDR3 has 17 amino acids. The V end was cut by 2 bases, the J end by 0 bases, with 14 bases between. Here the CDR3 reads CASSQSPGTASYNEQFF. CDR3 sequence (DNA): TGTGCCAGCAGCCAATCCCCCGGGACGGCCTCCTACAATGAGCAGTTCTTC.

This rearrangement joins TRBV7-2 to TRBJ2-5, with 9 bases aligning to TRBD1. The DNA end favors TRBJ2-7, so the J call may be wrong. The length of the CDR3 is 14 residues. Germline CDR1 and CDR2: SGHTA and FQGNSA. CDR3 amino acids: CASSLGATGGEQYF. The CDR3 bases are TGTGCCAGCAGCTTAGGTGCGACAGGGGGCGAGCAGTACTTC.

The chain recombines TRBV12-3 or TRBV12-4 with TRBJ2-5, with 8 bases lining up with TRBD1. This CDR3 comprises 14 residues. Germline trimming cut 1 base from V and 7 bases from J; bases unmatched to any gene: 5. Written as DNA, the CDR3 is TGTGCCAGCAGTTTAGGACAGGGGTCTGCGACCCAGTACTTC. Translating gives CASSLGQGSATQYF.

The rearrangement uses TRBV13 and TRBJ2-5; 8 nucleotides match TRBD2. The DNA matches TRBJ2-7 better at its end, which makes the J call doubtful. This CDR3 is built from 16 residues. The germline CDR1 and CDR2 sequences are PRHDT and FYEKMQ (reference sequence). DNA for the CDR3: TGTGCCAGCAGCTTAACAGTCCGGGGGGGGCACTACGAGCAGTACTTC. Its protein product is CASSLTVRGGHYEQYF.

The chain combines TRBV20-1 with TRBJ2-5; D possibly corresponds to TRBD2 (6 bases). The V and J ends lost 5 bases and 1 base respectively, with 23 bases between them. The germline CDR1 and CDR2 sequences are DFQATT and SNEGSKA (reference sequence). The CDR3 spans 17 residues. The CDR3 nucleotides read TGCAGTGCTCCCTACCTCCGCGGGGTATCCCTCCAAGAGACCCAGTACTTC. It specifies CSAPYLRGVSLQETQYF.

This chain joins TRBV13 and TRBJ1-2, with D uncertain. CDR3 length equals 13 residues. CDR1 PRHDT and CDR2 FYEKMQ come from the germline V gene (reference sequence). V was shortened by 3 bases and J by 4 bases, with 9 bases between the two germline ends. CDR3 residues: CASSLTSTYGYTF. The DNA for the CDR3 is TGTGCCAGCAGCTTGACCTCAACCTATGGCTACACCTTC.

V is TRBV11-2 and J is TRBJ2-1; the D gene could be TRBD1 or TRBD2 (6 bases each). Trimming cost V 3 bases and J 2 bases, with 14 bases left between them. The length of the CDR3 is 16 residues. The germline V gene has CDR1 SGHAT and CDR2 FQNNGV. In DNA form, the CDR3 reads TGTGCCAGCAGCTTTCCGCTAGGGGGGACCTACAATGAGCAGTTCTTC. Amino acids: CASSFPLGGTYNEQFF.

The chain is built from TRBV6-6 and TRBJ2-1; either TRBD1 or TRBD2 may fit D (5 bases each). The CDR3 runs 13 residues. V lost 2 bases, J lost 6 bases, and 8 bases lay in between. Germline V lookup: CDR1 MNHNY, CDR2 SVGAGI (reference sequence). The CDR3 loop is CASSYGTFNEQFF. For the CDR3, the DNA is TGTGCCAGCAGTTACGGGACCTTCAATGAGCAGTTCTTC.

This clonotype was observed many times. The genes are TRBV27 and TRBJ2-1; D is perhaps TRBD2 (7 bases). Trimming cost V 1 base and J 9 bases, with 19 bases left between them. Per the germline V gene, CDR1 is MNHEY and CDR2 is SMNVEV (reference sequence). CDR3 size: 16 residues. The CDR3 DNA reads TGTGCCAGCAGTTTATTGAGGGGGGGGCTTATGGGTGAGCAGTTCTTC. Encoded protein: CASSLLRGGLMGEQFF.

This clonotype was seen only a few times. The CDR3 spells CASSVEGSTYNEQFF. The DNA for the CDR3 is TGTGCCAGCAGCGTAGAGGGGTCCACCTACAATGAGCAGTTCTTC. The rearrangement uses TRBV9 and TRBJ2-1; D possibly corresponds to TRBD1 (5 bases). Trimming took off 0 bases at V and 2 bases at J, with 9 bases between the two ends. Looked up from germline, CDR1 is SGDLS and CDR2 is YYNGEE. The CDR3 totals 15 residues.

The V call is TRBV5-6, the J call TRBJ2-4, with D possibly TRBD2 on 5 matching bases. The J call may be incorrect, as the DNA end agrees better with TRBJ2-7. The germline V gene has CDR1 SGHDT and CDR2 YYEEEE. The CDR3 contains 15 residues. Here the CDR3 reads CASSSLLIQADEQYF. The CDR3 nucleotides are TGTGCCAGCAGCTCGCTACTAATTCAAGCGGACGAGCAGTACTTC.

The rearrangement joins TRBV14 to TRBJ2-2; possible D gene TRBD1, 6 bases. The length of the CDR3 is 18 residues. V was shortened by 2 bases and J by 3 bases, with 19 bases between the two germline ends. Germline CDR1 SGHDN, CDR2 FVKESK. The chain's CDR3 is CASSQLVRGPGDTGELFF. The CDR3 coding sequence is TGTGCCAGCAGCCAACTCGTTCGAGGCCCAGGGGACACCGGGGAGCTGTTTTTT.

The chain couples TRBV10-3 to TRBJ2-4; 9 nucleotides match TRBD1. Gene TRBJ2-7 matches the end of the DNA better, so the J call may be wrong. CDR3 length equals 15 residues. The V gene's germline CDR1 is ENHRY and CDR2 SYGVKD. The CDR3 nucleotides read TGTGCCATCAGTGACCGGGACAGGGCCGCCTACGAGCAGTACTTC. It encodes CAISDRDRAAYEQYF.

The gene calls are TRBV7-2 and TRBJ1-2; no firm D call. CDR3 size: 13 residues. Trimming cost V 5 bases and J 8 bases, with 15 bases left between them. Germline CDR1 SGHTA, CDR2 FQGNSA. In nucleotides, the CDR3 is TGTGCCAGCAGCCAAGTTCGGACTGGCGGCTACACCTTC. Its protein is CASSQVRTGGYTF.

This clonotype came up a few times. The chain has TRBV13 and TRBJ2-2, with a possible D match to TRBD1 (6 bases). CDR1 and CDR2 (germline): PRHDT, FYEKMQ (reference sequence). The CDR3 is 15 amino acids. V lost 0 bases to trimming and J lost 3 bases, with 8 bases between them. The CDR3 here is CASSLGTGDTGELFF. The CDR3 nucleotides are TGTGCCAGCAGCTTAGGGACAGGAGACACCGGGGAGCTGTTTTTT.

V is TRBV4-3 and J is TRBJ2-7; tentatively, D is TRBD1 or TRBD2 (5 bases each). CDR3 length equals 13 residues. Germline V gene lookup returns CDR1 LGHNA and CDR2 YSLEER. V was clipped by 1 base and J by 2 bases, with 6 bases between them. CDR3 region: CASSQGGPYEQYF. Written as DNA, the CDR3 is TGCGCCAGCAGCCAAGGGGGACCCTACGAGCAGTACTTC.

This clonotype was counted between two and nine times. The chain employs TRBV3-1 and TRBJ1-5; a weak D match, TRBD1 (5 bases). Trimming pared 1 base from V and 7 bases from J, leaving 11 bases between. CDR3 length equals 14 residues. CDR1 and CDR2 from the germline V gene are LGHDT and YNNKEL (reference sequence). CDR3 loop: CASSQGQGGQPQHF. CDR3 DNA sequence: TGTGCCAGCAGCCAAGGTCAGGGTGGGCAGCCCCAGCATTTT.

The rearrangement joins TRBV4-1 to TRBJ1-6; D ambiguous. V shed 0 bases and J shed 0 bases, with 9 bases lying between them. The germline CDR1 and CDR2 sequences are MGHRA and YSYEKL. The CDR3 sequence is 17 residues long. The CDR3 nucleotides are TGCGCCAGCAGCCAAGAGGGAGCTGGCTCCTATAATTCACCCCTCCACTTT. Residues: CASSQEGAGSYNSPLHF.

The chain uses TRBV20-1 and TRBJ2-5; 7 bases fit TRBD2. The CDR3 has 18 residues. The V gene end was trimmed by 6 bases and the J gene end by 11 bases; junction bases not matched to a gene: 30. Germline V lookup: CDR1 DFQATT, CDR2 SNEGSKA (reference sequence). The CDR3 DNA follows: TGCAGTGCACCGCGGACTAGACGCCAATTCGGACAAAACAATGAGCAGTACTTC. Encoded protein: CSAPRTRRQFGQNNEQYF.